Below are 17 T cell receptor beta chains sequenced from a single sample in a study of cytomegalovirus exposure and HLA in healthy donors. PCR primers comprised 60 Vbeta and 13 Jbeta primers. Clones were sequenced by immunoSEQ multiplex PCR, and TCRdb holds only the in-frame ones, with some missing. The repertoire has about 110,000 clones, over 60% of them found once; the top ten carry around 1.3%. Sequencing used PBMCs. These receptors were taken from a woman in her twenties or thirties in good health and CMV-seronegative.

The V gene is TRBV29-1, the J gene TRBJ1-2, with 7 bases aligning to TRBD1. The trim removed 6 bases at V and 4 bases at J, leaving 11 bases unmatched. Germline lookup yields CDR1 SQVTM and CDR2 ANQGSEA. CDR3 length: 14 amino acids. The CDR3 bases are TGCAGCGTCGCAAATTTGGGACAGTCCTATGGCTACACCTTC. As protein: CSVANLGQSYGYTF.

The chain has TRBV4-3 and TRBJ1-2; 8 nucleotides align to TRBD1. The ends lost 4 bases at V and 8 bases at J; junction bases unmatched: 12. The CDR3 is made up of 15 amino acids. Germline CDR1 and CDR2: LGHNA and YSLEER. CDR3 region: CASSPITQGAYGYTF. CDR3 sequence (DNA): TGCGCCAGCAGCCCGATAACCCAGGGGGCTTACGGCTACACCTTC.

V is TRBV29-1 and J is TRBJ1-1; no clear D. V shed 4 bases and J shed 8 bases, with 14 bases lying between them. The germline CDR1 and CDR2 sequences are SQVTM and ANQGSEA. The CDR3 is made up of 12 amino acids. The CDR3 is CSVGWSGTEAFF. CDR3 DNA: TGCAGCGTTGGATGGAGCGGTACCGAAGCTTTCTTT.

J is TRBJ1-2 and V is TRBV28, with 9 bases identical to TRBD1. The germline CDR1 and CDR2 sequences are MDHEN and SYDVKM. The CDR3 covers 14 residues. The junction had 8 bases not matched to a gene; V was cut back by 8 bases and J by 4 bases. The CDR3 sequence is CASAGTGNAYGYTF. Here the CDR3 DNA reads TGTGCCAGCGCTGGGACAGGGAACGCCTATGGCTACACCTTC.

The table lists this clone with a count of one. This sequence joins TRBV28 and TRBJ2-1; D uncertain. With 2 bases removed from V and 0 bases from J, the gap between germline ends came to 5 bases. The CDR3 has 14 residues. Germline loops: CDR1 MDHEN, CDR2 SYDVKM. The CDR3, as DNA: TGTGCCAGCAGTTTACTTTCCTCCTACAATGAGCAGTTCTTC. Residues: CASSLLSSYNEQFF.

The J gene is TRBJ1-5, the V gene TRBV27, with 9 bases identical to TRBD1. The CDR3 has 13 amino acids. Germline V lookup: CDR1 MNHEY, CDR2 SMNVEV (reference sequence). V lost 6 bases, J lost 7 bases, and 4 bases stayed unmatched. DNA for the CDR3: TGTGCCAGCAGCCTGGACAGGGGCCAGCCCCAGCATTTT. Protein sequence: CASSLDRGQPQHF.

This clone has a single count. This chain connects TRBV19 to TRBJ2-7, with 7 bases that match TRBD1. V shed 1 base, J shed 6 bases, and the junction held 3 bases outside the gene matches. Germline values: CDR1 LNHDA, CDR2 SQIVND (reference sequence). This CDR3 is 13 amino acids long. CDR3 DNA: TGTGCCAGTAGTATAGCTCCAGGGGGCGAGCAGTACTTC. Protein sequence: CASSIAPGGEQYF. Supplemented by reference TRBV19 and TRBJ2-7, the full variable domain reads DGGITQSPKYLFRKEGQNVTLSCEQNLNHDAMYWYRQDPGQGLRLIYYSQIVNDFQKGDIAEGYSVSREKKESFPLTVTSAQKNPTAFYLCASSIAPGGEQYFGPGTRLTVT.

The chain uses TRBV2 and TRBJ2-3; perhaps TRBD2 as D (6 bases). Trimming took off 6 bases at V and 10 bases at J, with 11 bases between the two ends. Germline CDR1 is SNHLY and CDR2 is FYNNEI. The CDR3 length is 11 residues. The CDR3 DNA is TGTGCCAGCAGCCCCGGGGGTTCGCAGTATTTT. Translation: CASSPGGSQYF.

V and J are TRBV10-3 and TRBJ2-2; TRBD2 matches at 11 bases. Germline CDR1 reads ENHRY; CDR2 reads SYGVKD. V trimming: 0 bases; J trimming: 7 bases; junction bases outside the gene matches: 4. This CDR3 is built from 16 residues. Written as DNA, the CDR3 is TGTGCCATCAGTGAGTCGACTAGCGGGATTGTCGGGGAGCTGTTTTTT. This codes for CAISESTSGIVGELFF.

The rearrangement uses TRBV9 and TRBJ2-1, with TRBD1 as a possible D gene (6 bases). The CDR3 totals 18 residues. V was cut by 4 bases and J by 1 base, with 21 bases left in between. In germline, CDR1 is SGDLS, CDR2 YYNGEE. In DNA form, the CDR3 reads TGTGCCAGCAGCCGAGCGGTAAGGAGGACAGCTTCCTACAATGAGCAGTTCTTC. Translating it yields CASSRAVRRTASYNEQFF.

This chain joins TRBV28 and TRBJ2-5; 7 bases fit TRBD1. With V trimmed by 6 bases and J by 7 bases, 8 bases remained unmatched. CDR3 size: 13 residues. Germline V gene sequence: CDR1 MDHEN, CDR2 SYDVKM. The CDR3 DNA reads TGTGCCAGCAGGACAGGGTCCCGAGGGACCCAGTACTTC. This gives the protein CASRTGSRGTQYF. Full variable domain (rest looked up from reference TRBV28 and TRBJ2-5): DVKVTQSSRYLVKRTGEKVFLECVQDMDHENMFWYRQDPGLGLRLIYFSYDVKMKEKGDIPEGYSVSREKKERFSLILESASTNQTSMYLCASRTGSRGTQYFGPGTRLLVL.

This clone came up once. The chain has TRBV7-8 and TRBJ2-1; D possibly corresponds to TRBD1 (5 bases). CDR1 and CDR2 (germline): SGHVS, FQNEAQ. The V gene lost 5 bases and the J gene lost 10 bases, with 18 bases spanning the gap. The CDR3 runs to 14 residues. The CDR3 bases are TGTGCCAGCAGCCTATTAAAACGAGCAGGGGAGCAGTTCTTC. It encodes CASSLLKRAGEQFF.

The CDR3 sequence: CASSYPGGAHTEAFF. The CDR3 DNA follows: TGTGCCAGCAGTTACCCGGGGGGGGCTCATACTGAAGCTTTCTTT. The chain has TRBV6-5 and TRBJ1-1; perhaps TRBD1 as D (6 bases). The CDR3 runs 15 residues. Germline assignment: CDR1 MNHEY and CDR2 SVGAGI. Trimming took 2 bases from V and 5 from J, leaving 15 bases between them.

The chain couples TRBV15 to TRBJ2-3; TRBD2 matches at 8 bases. The trim removed 3 bases at V and 5 bases at J, leaving 10 bases unmatched. The length of the CDR3 is 16 residues. Germline-derived CDR1 and CDR2 are LNHNV and YYDKDF (reference sequence). The CDR3 here is CATSRKGLAYQDTQYF. The CDR3 region has the DNA TGTGCCACCAGCAGGAAAGGACTAGCATATCAAGATACGCAGTATTTT.

The rearrangement links TRBV19 to TRBJ2-2; possible D gene TRBD1, 5 bases. The CDR3 spans 12 residues. The germline gives CDR1 LNHDA, CDR2 SQIVND (reference sequence). The V end lost 11 bases, the J end lost 1 base, and 8 bases lay between the germline ends. In nucleotides, the CDR3 is TGTGCCGGGGCAGGGAACACCGGGGAGCTGTTTTTT. Translation gives CAGAGNTGELFF.

This clone was seen only a few times. The chain has TRBV4-3 and TRBJ2-1; 8 bases align to TRBD2. V gave up 0 bases and J gave up 6 bases; unmatched junction bases: 7. This CDR3 region has 16 residues. Germline CDR1 is LGHNA and CDR2 is YSLEER. CDR3 residues: CASSQDPPGGVNEQFF. The CDR3 nucleotides read TGCGCCAGCAGCCAAGATCCCCCGGGGGGGGTCAATGAGCAGTTCTTC.

The chain couples TRBV4-1 to TRBJ1-4; tentative D call: TRBD1 (6 bases). V was shortened by 2 bases and J by 2 bases, with 15 bases between the two germline ends. This CDR3 comprises 17 residues. Looked up from germline, CDR1 is MGHRA and CDR2 is YSYEKL. The CDR3 coding sequence is TGCGCCAGCAGCCAACCCTGGACAGCGATTACTAATGAAAAACTGTTTTTT. This codes for CASSQPWTAITNEKLFF.